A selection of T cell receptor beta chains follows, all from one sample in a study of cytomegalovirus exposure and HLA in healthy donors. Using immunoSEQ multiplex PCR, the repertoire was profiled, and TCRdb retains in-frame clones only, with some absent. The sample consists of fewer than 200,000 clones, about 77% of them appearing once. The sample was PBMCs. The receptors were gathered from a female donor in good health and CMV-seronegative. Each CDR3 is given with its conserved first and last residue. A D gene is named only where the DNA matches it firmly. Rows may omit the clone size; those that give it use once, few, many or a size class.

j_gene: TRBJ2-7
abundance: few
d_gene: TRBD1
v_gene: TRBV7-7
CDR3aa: CASSLGQGGYEQYF
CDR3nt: TGTGCTAGCAGCTTAGGACAGGGCGGATACGAGCAGTACTTC

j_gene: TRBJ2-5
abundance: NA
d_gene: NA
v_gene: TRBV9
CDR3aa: CASSAGDSKGEQYF
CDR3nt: TGTGCCAGCAGCGCCGGGGACTCAAAAGGGGAGCAGTACTTC

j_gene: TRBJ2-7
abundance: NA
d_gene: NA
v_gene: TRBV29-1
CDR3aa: CSGRDGSSYEQYF
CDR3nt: TGCAGCGGCCGGGACGGGAGCTCCTACGAGCAGTACTTC

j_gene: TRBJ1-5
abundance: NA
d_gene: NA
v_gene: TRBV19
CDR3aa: CASSFLPGTNQPQHF
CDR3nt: TGTGCCAGTAGTTTCCTGCCGGGAACCAATCAGCCCCAGCATTTT

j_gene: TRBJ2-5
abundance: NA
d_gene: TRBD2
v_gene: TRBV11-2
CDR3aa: CASSLGGGRLETQYF
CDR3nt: TGTGCCAGCAGCTTAGGGGGGGGTCGGTTAGAGACCCAGTACTTC

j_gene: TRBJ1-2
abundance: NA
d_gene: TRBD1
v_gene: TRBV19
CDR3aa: CASSPPGQGIGGYTF
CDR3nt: TGTGCCAGTAGTCCCCCGGGACAGGGGATCGGGGGCTACACCTTC

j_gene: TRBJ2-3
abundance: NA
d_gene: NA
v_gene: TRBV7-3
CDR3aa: CASSSGDPGTDTQYF
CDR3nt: TGTGCCAGCAGCTCGGGAGACCCAGGCACAGATACGCAGTATTTT

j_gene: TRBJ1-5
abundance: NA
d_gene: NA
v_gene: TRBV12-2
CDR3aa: CASRLGTDQPQHF
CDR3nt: TGTGCAAGTCGCTTAGGCACGGATCAGCCCCAGCATTTT

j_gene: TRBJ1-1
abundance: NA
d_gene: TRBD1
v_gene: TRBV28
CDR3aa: CASSPGGTGWMNTEAFF
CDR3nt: TGTGCCAGCAGTCCCGGAGGGACAGGGTGGATGAACACTGAAGCTTTCTTT

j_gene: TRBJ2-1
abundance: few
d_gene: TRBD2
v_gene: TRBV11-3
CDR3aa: CASSLGGTRAFEQFF
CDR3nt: TGTGCCAGCAGCTTAGGAGGGACTAGAGCGTTTGAGCAGTTCTTC

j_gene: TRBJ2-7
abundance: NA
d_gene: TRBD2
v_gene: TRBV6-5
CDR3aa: CASSRSLSSGGVQYF
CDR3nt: TGTGCCAGCAGCCGATCCCTTTCTAGCGGGGGCGTGCAGTACTTC

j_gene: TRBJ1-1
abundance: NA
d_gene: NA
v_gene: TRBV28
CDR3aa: CASSLRGNTEAFF
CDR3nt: TGTGCCAGCAGTCTCAGGGGGAACACTGAAGCTTTCTTT

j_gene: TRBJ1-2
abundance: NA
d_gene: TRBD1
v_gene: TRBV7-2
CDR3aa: CASSPKRTGWIDGYTF
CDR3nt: TGTGCCAGCAGCCCAAAGCGGACAGGGTGGATTGATGGCTACACCTTC

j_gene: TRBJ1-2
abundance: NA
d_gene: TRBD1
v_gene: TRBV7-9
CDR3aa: CASSLQGALGGYTF
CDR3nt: TGTGCCAGCAGCTTACAGGGGGCGCTTGGCGGCTACACCTTC

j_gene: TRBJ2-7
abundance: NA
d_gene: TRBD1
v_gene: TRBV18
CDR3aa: CASSRDRSYEQYF
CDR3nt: TGTGCCAGCTCCCGGGACAGAAGCTACGAGCAGTACTTC

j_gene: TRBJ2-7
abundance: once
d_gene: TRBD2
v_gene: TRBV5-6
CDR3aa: CASSLGILAGESYEQYF
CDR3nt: TGTGCCAGCAGCCTGGGAATTCTAGCGGGAGAGTCCTACGAGCAGTACTTC

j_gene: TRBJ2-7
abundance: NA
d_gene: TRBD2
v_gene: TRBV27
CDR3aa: CASNPGTSGHYEQYF
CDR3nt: TGTGCCAGCAATCCCGGGACTAGCGGGCACTACGAGCAGTACTTC

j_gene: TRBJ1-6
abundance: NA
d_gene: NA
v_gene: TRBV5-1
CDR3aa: CASSSGFEEWSSPLHF
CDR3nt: TGCGCCAGCAGCTCGGGGTTTGAGGAATGGAGTTCACCCCTCCACTTT

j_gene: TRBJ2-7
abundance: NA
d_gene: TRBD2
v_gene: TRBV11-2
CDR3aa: CASTPRLAPREGEQYF
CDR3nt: TGTGCCAGCACCCCTAGACTAGCCCCCCGCGAAGGCGAGCAGTACTTC

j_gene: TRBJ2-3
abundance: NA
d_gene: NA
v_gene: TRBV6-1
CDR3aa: CASSEARVAPSTDTQYF
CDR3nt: TGTGCCAGCAGTGAAGCGAGGGTAGCGCCCAGCACAGATACGCAGTATTTT

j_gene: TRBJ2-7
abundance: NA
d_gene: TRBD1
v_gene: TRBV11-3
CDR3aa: CASRGQGAGEQYF
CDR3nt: TGTGCCAGCAGGGGACAGGGGGCTGGCGAGCAGTACTTC

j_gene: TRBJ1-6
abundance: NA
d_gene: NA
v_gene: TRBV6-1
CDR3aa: CASNTRGIGHSPLHF
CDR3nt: TGTGCCAGCAACACCAGGGGTATAGGGCATTCACCCCTCCACTTT

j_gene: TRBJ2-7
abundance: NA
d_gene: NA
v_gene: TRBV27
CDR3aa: CASSLRWTDLSYEQYF
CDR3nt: TGTGCCAGCAGTTTACGTTGGACAGACCTATCCTACGAGCAGTACTTC

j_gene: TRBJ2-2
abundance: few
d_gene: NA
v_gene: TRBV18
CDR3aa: CASSPTTNTGELFF
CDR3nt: TGTGCCAGCTCCCCCACAACGAACACCGGGGAGCTGTTTTTT

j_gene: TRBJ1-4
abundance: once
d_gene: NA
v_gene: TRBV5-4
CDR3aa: CASSFPGEAEKLFF
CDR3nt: TGTGCCAGCAGCTTTCCCGGAGAGGCTGAAAAACTGTTTTTT

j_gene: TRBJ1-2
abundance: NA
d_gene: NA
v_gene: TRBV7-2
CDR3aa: CASSLGGLRGGGYTF
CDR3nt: TGTGCCAGCAGCTTAGGAGGCCTCCGGGGGGGTGGCTACACCTTC

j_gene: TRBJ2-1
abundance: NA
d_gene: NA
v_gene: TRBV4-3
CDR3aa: CASSQVRGATEQFF
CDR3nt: TGCGCCAGCAGCCAGGTACGGGGGGCTACTGAGCAGTTCTTC

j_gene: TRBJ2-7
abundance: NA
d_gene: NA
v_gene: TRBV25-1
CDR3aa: CASSALTAAPGYF
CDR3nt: TGTGCCAGCAGTGCCTTAACCGCGGCCCCGGGGTACTTC

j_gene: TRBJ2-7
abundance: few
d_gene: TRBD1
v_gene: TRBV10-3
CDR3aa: CAISARTGKFYEQYF
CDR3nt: TGTGCCATCAGTGCTCGGACAGGTAAATTCTACGAGCAGTACTTC

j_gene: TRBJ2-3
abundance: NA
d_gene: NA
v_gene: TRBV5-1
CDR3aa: CASSLARVSTDTQYF
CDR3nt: TGCGCCAGCAGCTTGGCCAGGGTGAGCACAGATACGCAGTATTTT

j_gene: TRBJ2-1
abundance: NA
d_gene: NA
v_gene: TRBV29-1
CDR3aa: CSALGLGEQFF
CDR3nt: TGCAGCGCCCTTGGACTTGGGGAGCAGTTCTTC

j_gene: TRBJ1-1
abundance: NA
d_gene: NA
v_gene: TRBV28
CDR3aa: CASSLLGAGAFF
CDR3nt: TGTGCCAGCAGTTTACTGGGGGCTGGAGCTTTCTTT

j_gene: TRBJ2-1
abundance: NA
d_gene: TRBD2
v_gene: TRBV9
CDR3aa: CASSPTSGRANEQFF
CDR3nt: TGTGCCAGCAGCCCGACTAGCGGGAGGGCCAATGAGCAGTTCTTC

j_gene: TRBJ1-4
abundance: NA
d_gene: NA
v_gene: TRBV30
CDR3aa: CAWSVLRAGGELFF
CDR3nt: TGTGCCTGGAGTGTACTTAGGGCCGGGGGTGAACTGTTTTTT

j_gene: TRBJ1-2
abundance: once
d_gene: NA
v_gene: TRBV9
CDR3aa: CASSSRTGGNYGYTF
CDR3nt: TGTGCCAGCAGCTCGAGAACCGGCGGTAACTATGGCTACACCTTC

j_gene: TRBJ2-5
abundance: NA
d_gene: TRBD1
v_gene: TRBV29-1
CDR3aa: CSVATGGNQETQYF
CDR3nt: TGCAGCGTGGCAACAGGGGGCAATCAAGAGACCCAGTACTTC

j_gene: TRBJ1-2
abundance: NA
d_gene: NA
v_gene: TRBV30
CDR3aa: CAWSYRVRGYTF
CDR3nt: TGTGCCTGGAGTTACAGAGTCCGTGGCTACACCTTC

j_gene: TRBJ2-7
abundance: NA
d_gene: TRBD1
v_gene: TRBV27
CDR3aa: CASSSYRGSSYEQYF
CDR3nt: TGTGCCAGCAGTTCGTACAGGGGTTCCTCCTACGAGCAGTACTTC

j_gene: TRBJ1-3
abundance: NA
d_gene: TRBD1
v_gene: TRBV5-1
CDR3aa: CASSLAGQAFGNTIYF
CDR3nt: TGCGCCAGCAGCTTGGCGGGACAGGCTTTTGGAAACACCATATATTTT

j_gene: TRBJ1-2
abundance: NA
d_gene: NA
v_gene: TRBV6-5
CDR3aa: CASSYDSYGYTF
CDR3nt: TGTGCCAGCAGTTATGACAGCTATGGCTACACCTTC

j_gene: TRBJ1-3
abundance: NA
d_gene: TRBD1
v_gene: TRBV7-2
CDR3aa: CASSFEGAGGNTIYF
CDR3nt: TGTGCCAGCAGCTTTGAGGGGGCTGGTGGAAACACCATATATTTT

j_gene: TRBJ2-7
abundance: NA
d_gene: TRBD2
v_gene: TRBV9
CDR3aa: CASSVEGTSGAYEQYF
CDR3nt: TGTGCCAGCAGCGTAGAGGGGACTAGCGGGGCCTACGAGCAGTACTTC

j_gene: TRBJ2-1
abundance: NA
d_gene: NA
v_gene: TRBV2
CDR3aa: CASVDLGGDNNEQFF
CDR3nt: TGTGCCAGCGTGGATCTCGGCGGGGATAACAATGAGCAGTTCTTC

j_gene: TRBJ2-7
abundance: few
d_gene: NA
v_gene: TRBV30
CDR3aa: CAWRAGPYEQYF
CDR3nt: TGTGCCTGGAGGGCAGGGCCCTACGAGCAGTACTTC

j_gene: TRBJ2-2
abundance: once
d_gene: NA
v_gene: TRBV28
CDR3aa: CASSSPPRELNTGELFF
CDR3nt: TGTGCCAGCAGTTCCCCCCCCCGGGAGCTGAACACCGGGGAGCTGTTTTTT

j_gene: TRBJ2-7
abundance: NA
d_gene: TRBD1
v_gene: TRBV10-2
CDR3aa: CASARQGSPYEQYF
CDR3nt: TGCGCCAGCGCAAGACAGGGTTCTCCCTACGAGCAGTACTTC

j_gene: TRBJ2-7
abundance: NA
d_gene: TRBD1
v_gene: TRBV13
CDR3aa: CASSLRGLTYEQYF
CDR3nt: TGTGCCAGCAGCCTCAGGGGGTTGACCTACGAGCAGTACTTC

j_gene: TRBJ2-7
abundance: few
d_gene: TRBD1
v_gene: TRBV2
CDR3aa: CASSPDRDNEQYF
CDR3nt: TGTGCCAGCAGTCCAGACAGGGACAACGAGCAGTACTTC

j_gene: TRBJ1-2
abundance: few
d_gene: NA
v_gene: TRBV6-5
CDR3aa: CASRLKEGRGGYTF
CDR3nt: TGTGCCAGCAGGCTGAAGGAGGGTCGGGGTGGCTACACCTTC

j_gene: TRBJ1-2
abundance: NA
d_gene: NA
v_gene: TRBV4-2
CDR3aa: CASSQVENNYGYTF
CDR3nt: TGTGCCAGCAGCCAAGTGGAGAATAACTATGGCTACACCTTC

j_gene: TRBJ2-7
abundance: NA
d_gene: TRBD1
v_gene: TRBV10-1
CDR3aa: CASRDRGIHEQYF
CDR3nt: TGCGCCAGCAGGGACAGGGGGATACACGAGCAGTACTTC

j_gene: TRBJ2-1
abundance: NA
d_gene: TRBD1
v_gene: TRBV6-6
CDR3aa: CASSYEQGARNEQFF
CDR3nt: TGTGCCAGCAGTTACGAACAGGGGGCGCGAAATGAGCAGTTCTTC

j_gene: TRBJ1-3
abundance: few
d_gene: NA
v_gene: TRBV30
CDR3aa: CAWSPYTGFSGNTIYF
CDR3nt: TGTGCCTGGAGTCCGTACACAGGGTTCTCTGGAAACACCATATATTTT

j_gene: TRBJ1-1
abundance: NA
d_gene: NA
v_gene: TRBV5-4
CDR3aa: CASSRQGSANTEAFF
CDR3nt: TGTGCCAGCAGCCGGCAAGGCAGCGCGAACACTGAAGCTTTCTTT

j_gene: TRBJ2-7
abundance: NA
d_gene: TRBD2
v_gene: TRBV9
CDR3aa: CASSVGLAGYEQYF
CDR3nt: TGTGCCAGCAGCGTAGGGCTAGCGGGGTACGAGCAGTACTTC

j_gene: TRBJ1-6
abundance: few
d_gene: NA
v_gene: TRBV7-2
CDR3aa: CASSPFRVKNSPLHF
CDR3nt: TGTGCCAGCAGCCCATTTCGGGTCAAAAATTCACCCCTCCACTTT

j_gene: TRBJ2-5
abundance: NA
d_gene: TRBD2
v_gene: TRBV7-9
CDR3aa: CASSLGGSGSKETQYF
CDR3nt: TGTGCCAGCAGCCTCGGTGGTAGCGGGAGTAAAGAGACCCAGTACTTC

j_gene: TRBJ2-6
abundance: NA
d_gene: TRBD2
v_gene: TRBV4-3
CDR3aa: CASSQEGGSGANVLTF
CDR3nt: TGCGCCAGCAGCCAAGAGGGAGGGTCTGGGGCCAACGTCCTGACTTTC

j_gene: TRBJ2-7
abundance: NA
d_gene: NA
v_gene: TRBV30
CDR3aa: CAWATQGPLSYEQYF
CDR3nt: TGTGCCTGGGCCACACAGGGACCGCTTTCCTACGAGCAGTACTTC

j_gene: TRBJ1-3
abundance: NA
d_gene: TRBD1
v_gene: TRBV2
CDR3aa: CASSTGAGNTIYF
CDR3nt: TGTGCCAGCAGTACAGGGGCTGGAAACACCATATATTTT